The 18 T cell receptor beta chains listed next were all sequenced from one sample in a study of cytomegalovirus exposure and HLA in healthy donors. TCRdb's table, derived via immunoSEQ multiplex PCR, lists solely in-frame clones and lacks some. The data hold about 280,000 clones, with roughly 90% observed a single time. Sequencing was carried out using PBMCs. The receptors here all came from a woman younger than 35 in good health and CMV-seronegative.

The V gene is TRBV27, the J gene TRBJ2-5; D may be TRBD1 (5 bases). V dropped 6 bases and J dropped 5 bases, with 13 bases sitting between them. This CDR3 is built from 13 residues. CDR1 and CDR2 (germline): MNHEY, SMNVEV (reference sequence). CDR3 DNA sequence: TGTGCCAGCAGCTCAGGGTTCGTGGAGACCCAGTACTTC. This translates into CASSSGFVETQYF.

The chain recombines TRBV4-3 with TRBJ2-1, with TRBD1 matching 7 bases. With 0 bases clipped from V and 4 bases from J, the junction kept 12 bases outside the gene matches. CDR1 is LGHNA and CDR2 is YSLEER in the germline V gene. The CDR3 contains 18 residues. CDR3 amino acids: CASSQEGGSRRFYNEQFF. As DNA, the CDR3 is TGCGCCAGCAGCCAAGAAGGGGGCTCGCGGCGATTTTACAATGAGCAGTTCTTC.

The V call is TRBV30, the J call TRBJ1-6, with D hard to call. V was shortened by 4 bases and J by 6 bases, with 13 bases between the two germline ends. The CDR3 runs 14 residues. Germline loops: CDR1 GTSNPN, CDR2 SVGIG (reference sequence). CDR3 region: CAWTTKGSNSPLHF. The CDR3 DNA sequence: TGTGCCTGGACTACAAAAGGGAGTAATTCACCCCTCCACTTT.

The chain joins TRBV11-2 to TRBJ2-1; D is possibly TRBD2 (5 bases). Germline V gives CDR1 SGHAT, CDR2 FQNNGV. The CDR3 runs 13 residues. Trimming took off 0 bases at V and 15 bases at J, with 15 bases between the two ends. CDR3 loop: CASSLDAGPRRFF. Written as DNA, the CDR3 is TGTGCCAGCAGCTTAGATGCGGGCCCCCGGCGGTTCTTC.

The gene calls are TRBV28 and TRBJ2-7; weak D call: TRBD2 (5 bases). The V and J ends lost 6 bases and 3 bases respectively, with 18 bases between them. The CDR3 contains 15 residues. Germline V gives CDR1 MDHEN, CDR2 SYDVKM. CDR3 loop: CASSRRGSFYYEQYF. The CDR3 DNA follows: TGTGCCAGCAGCCGACGGGGTAGCTTCTACTACGAGCAGTACTTC.

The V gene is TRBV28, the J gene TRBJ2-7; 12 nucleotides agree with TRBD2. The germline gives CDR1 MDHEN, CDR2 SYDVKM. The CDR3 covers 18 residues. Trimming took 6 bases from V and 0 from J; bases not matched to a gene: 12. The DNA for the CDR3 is TGTGCCAGCAGACCATCTTTTCCGACTAGCGGGAGCTCCTACGAGCAGTACTTC. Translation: CASRPSFPTSGSSYEQYF.

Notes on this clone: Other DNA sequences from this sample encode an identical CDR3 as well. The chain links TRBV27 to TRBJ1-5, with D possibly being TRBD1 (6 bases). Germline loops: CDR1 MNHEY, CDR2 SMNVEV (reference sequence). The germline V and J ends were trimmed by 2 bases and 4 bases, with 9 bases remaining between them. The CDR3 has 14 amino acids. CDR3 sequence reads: CASSLGQGNQPQHF. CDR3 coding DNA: TGTGCCAGCAGTTTAGGGCAGGGGAATCAGCCCCAGCATTTT.

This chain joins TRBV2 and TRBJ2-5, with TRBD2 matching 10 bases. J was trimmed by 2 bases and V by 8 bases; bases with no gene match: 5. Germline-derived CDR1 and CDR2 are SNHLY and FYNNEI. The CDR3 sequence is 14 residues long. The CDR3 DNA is TGTGCCAGCGTAGCGGGAGGTCTACAAGAGACCCAGTACTTC. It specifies CASVAGGLQETQYF.

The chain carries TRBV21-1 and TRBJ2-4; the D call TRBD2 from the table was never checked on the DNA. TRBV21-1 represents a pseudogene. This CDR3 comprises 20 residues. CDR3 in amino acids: CASSKGTGSGKGGAKNIQYF. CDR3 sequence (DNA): TGTGCCAGCAGCAAAGGGACGGGAAGCGGGAAGGGGGGAGCCAAAAACATTCAGTACTTC.

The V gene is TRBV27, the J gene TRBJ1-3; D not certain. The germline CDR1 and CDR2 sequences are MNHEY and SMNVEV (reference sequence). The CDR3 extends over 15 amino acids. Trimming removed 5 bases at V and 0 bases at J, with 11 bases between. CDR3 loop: CASSPSVPSGNTIYF. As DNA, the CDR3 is TGTGCCAGCAGTCCCAGCGTTCCCTCTGGAAACACCATATATTTT.

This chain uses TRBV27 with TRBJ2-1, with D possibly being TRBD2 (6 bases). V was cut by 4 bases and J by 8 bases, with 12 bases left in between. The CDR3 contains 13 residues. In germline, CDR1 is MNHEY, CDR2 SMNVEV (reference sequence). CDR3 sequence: CASSSTRADEQFF. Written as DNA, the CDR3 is TGTGCCAGCAGTTCGACTAGAGCAGATGAGCAGTTCTTC.

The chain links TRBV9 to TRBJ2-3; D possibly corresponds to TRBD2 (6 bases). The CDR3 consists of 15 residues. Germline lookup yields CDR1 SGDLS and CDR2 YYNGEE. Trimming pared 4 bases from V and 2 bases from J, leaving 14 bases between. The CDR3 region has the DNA TGTGCCAGCAGCCCCCGCGCGGGGCACACAGATACGCAGTATTTT. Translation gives CASSPRAGHTDTQYF.

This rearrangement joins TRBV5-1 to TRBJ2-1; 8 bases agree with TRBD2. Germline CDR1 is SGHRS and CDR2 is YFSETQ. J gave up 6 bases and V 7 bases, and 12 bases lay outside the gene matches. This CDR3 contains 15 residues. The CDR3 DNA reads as TGCGCCAGCCAAATTAGAGCGGGAGCGGGCAATGAGCAGTTCTTC. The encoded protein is CASQIRAGAGNEQFF. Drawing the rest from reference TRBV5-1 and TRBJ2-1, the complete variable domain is KAGVTQTPRYLIKTRGQQVTLSCSPISGHRSVSWYQQTPGQGLQFLFEYFSETQRNKGNFPGRFSGRQFSNSRSEMNVSTLELGDSALYLCASQIRAGAGNEQFFGPGTRLTVL.

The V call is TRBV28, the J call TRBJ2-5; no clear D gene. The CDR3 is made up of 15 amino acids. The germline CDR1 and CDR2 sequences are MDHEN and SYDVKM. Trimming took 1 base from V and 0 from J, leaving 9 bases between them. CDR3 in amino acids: CASSLLVEYQETQYF. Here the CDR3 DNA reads TGTGCCAGCAGTTTATTAGTAGAGTACCAAGAGACCCAGTACTTC.

The CDR3 DNA reads as TGTGCCAGCAGTTCCATCGACATGGGAGCTTTCTTT. It translates to CASSSIDMGAFF. The V gene is TRBV28, the J gene TRBJ1-1, with D hard to call. V was pared by 4 bases and J by 10 bases, with 13 bases between. CDR3 length: 12 amino acids. Germline CDR1 reads MDHEN; CDR2 reads SYDVKM.

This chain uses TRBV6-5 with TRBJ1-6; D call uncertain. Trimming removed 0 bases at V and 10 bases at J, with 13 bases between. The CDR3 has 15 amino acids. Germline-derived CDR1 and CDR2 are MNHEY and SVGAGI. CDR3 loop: CASSYSDTLGSPLHF. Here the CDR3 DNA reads TGTGCCAGCAGTTACTCAGACACTTTGGGCTCACCCCTCCACTTT.

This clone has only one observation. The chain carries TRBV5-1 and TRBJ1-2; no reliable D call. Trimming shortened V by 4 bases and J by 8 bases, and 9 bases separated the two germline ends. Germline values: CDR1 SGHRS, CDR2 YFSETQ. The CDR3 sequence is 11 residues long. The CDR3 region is CASSTEGGYTF. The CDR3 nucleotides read TGCGCCAGCAGCACCGAGGGCGGCTACACCTTC.

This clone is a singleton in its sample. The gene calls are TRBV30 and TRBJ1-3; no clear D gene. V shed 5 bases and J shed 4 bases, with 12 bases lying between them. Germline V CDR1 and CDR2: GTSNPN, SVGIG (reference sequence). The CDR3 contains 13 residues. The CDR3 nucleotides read TGTGCCTGGGGTTCTTTCCGGGGAAACACCATATATTTT. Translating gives CAWGSFRGNTIYF.